One T cell receptor beta chain is described in this entry. The antigen is unknown. The data belong to a study of breast tumors, draining lymph nodes, adjacent tissues. Broader study findings: Findings are consistent with lymph node origin and intratumoral expansion of most tumor T cells.

TCRdb reprocessed the multiplex PCR reads with MiXCR, giving one entry per CDR3 protein. The sample lists tens of thousands of distinct CDR3 sequences, roughly 28% seen once, with over 7.5% in the top ten. The CDR3 sequence is 13 residues long. The V and J ends lost 8 bases and 0 bases respectively, with 10 bases between them. Per germline, CDR1 KGHSH and CDR2 LQKENI. Samples came from axillary lymph nodes draining the breast cancer. The rearrangement joins TRBV18 to TRBJ1-1, with no clear D. Sequencing was done on a sample of axillary lymph node tissue. The clonotype comes from a female donor with breast cancer. Some clones in this sample may be carry-over from other donors' samples. The CDR3, as DNA: TGTGCCAGCGCCCCCGGGCTGAACACTGAAGCTTTCTTT. This encodes CASAPGLNTEAFF.